Each of the 26 T cell receptor beta chains below was sequenced from the same sample in a study of T-cell memory formation after mild COVID-19. TCRdb re-derived calls from the 5' RACE reads in MiXCR, one entry per CDR3 protein. Here the sample spans hundreds of thousands of distinct CDR3 sequences, around 25% being singletons. The material sequenced was PBMCs or a T cell subset sorted from them (not recorded which). Source of these receptors: an adult woman who had mild COVID-19 (a few samples of this study predate the infection). Cell type and time point are not known.

This sequence joins TRBV7-8 and TRBJ2-1; TRBD1 aligns across 7 bases. V shed 4 bases and J 15 bases; nucleotides not matched to a gene: 9. This CDR3 comprises 12 residues. Germline V gene lookup returns CDR1 SGHVS and CDR2 FQNEAQ. CDR3 nucleotides: TGTGCCAGCAGCTCCCAGACAGGGATAAGGTTCTTC. This sequence encodes CASSSQTGIRFF.

The J gene is TRBJ1-2, the V gene TRBV9; no clear D. V was trimmed by 3 bases and J by 0 bases, leaving 9 bases between them. The CDR3 consists of 14 residues. CDR1 SGDLS and CDR2 YYNGEE come from the germline V gene. Written as DNA, the CDR3 is TGTGCCAGCAGCGGAGGGCGCACTAACTATGGCTACACCTTC. This translates into CASSGGRTNYGYTF.

This clonotype was seen more than once but under ten times. The chain has TRBV6-5 and TRBJ2-2; 14 bases fit TRBD2. CDR1 is MNHEY, CDR2 SVGAGI, per germline. The CDR3 totals 17 residues. Germline trimming cut 5 bases from V and 6 bases from J; bases unmatched to any gene: 8. The CDR3 reads CASSRRLAGGPSGELFF. The CDR3 coding sequence is TGTGCCAGCAGTCGCCGACTAGCGGGGGGGCCGTCCGGGGAGCTGTTTTTT.

This chain uses TRBV3-1 with TRBJ1-6, with 10 bases that match TRBD1. The germline CDR1 and CDR2 sequences are LGHDT and YNNKEL (reference sequence). The CDR3 is made up of 16 amino acids. The V and J ends lost 3 bases and 7 bases, in that order; junction bases with no gene match: 6. The chain's CDR3 is CASSQAMGQGNSPLHF. The CDR3 DNA sequence: TGTGCCAGCAGCCAGGCAATGGGACAGGGGAATTCACCCCTCCACTTT. Variable domain in full (rest from reference TRBV3-1 and TRBJ1-6): DTAVSQTPKYLVTQMGNDKSIKCEQNLGHDTMYWYKQDSKKFLKIMFSYNNKELIINETVPNRFSPKSPDKAHLNLHINSLELGDSAVYFCASSQAMGQGNSPLHFGNGTRLTVT.

The chain has TRBV2 and TRBJ2-5; unclear D gene. V gave up 8 bases and J gave up 0 bases, with 13 bases separating them. In germline, CDR1 is SNHLY, CDR2 FYNNEI. The CDR3 totals 14 residues. CDR3 region: CASSDRAYQETQYF. DNA for the CDR3: TGTGCCAGCTCCGACCGGGCGTACCAAGAGACCCAGTACTTC.

This clonotype was seen only a few times. The chain joins TRBV7-9 to TRBJ2-4; the match to TRBD2 covers 8 bases. Germline CDR1 SEHNR, CDR2 FQNEAQ (reference sequence). The V segment lost 7 bases and the J segment 8 bases; nucleotides outside the gene matches: 7. CDR3 length: 13 residues. The chain's CDR3 is CASKREGGYIQYF. In DNA, the CDR3 is TGTGCCAGCAAACGGGAGGGCGGATACATTCAGTACTTC.

This rearrangement joins TRBV20-1 to TRBJ2-7; D may be TRBD1 or TRBD2 (5 bases each). V lost 3 bases to trimming and J lost 2 bases, with 17 bases between them. CDR1 and CDR2 (germline): DFQATT, SNEGSKA (reference sequence). This CDR3 region has 15 residues. The CDR3: CSASRPGRITYEQYF. DNA of the CDR3: TGCAGTGCTAGCCGACCGGGACGTATTACCTACGAGCAGTACTTC.

This clonotype showed up just a few times. The V gene is TRBV9, the J gene TRBJ2-7, with 11 bases fitting TRBD1. From germline, CDR1 is SGDLS and CDR2 YYNGEE. The CDR3 is 16 amino acids. J was trimmed by 4 bases and V by 0 bases; bases with no gene match: 6. This CDR3 reads CASSVGGQGAGYEQYF. In nucleotides, the CDR3 is TGTGCCAGCAGCGTAGGAGGACAGGGGGCTGGATACGAGCAGTACTTC.

The CDR3 DNA reads TGTGCCAGCAGCTTAGTGCGGGAGCAATATCTGGGCGGGGAGCTGTTTTTT. Translated: CASSLVREQYLGGELFF. The chain is built from TRBV7-2 and TRBJ2-2; 7 positions agree with TRBD2. V lost 1 base and J lost 7; bases outside the gene matches: 12. This CDR3 region has 17 residues. Germline V gene sequence: CDR1 SGHTA, CDR2 FQGNSA.

In this sample, this clonotype turned up a few times. This chain connects TRBV7-2 to TRBJ2-7; unclear D gene. V was cut by 4 bases and J by 0 bases, with 10 bases left in between. The germline gives CDR1 SGHTA, CDR2 FQGNSA. CDR3 length: 14 amino acids. The CDR3 sequence is CASSSRTVSYEQYF. The CDR3 DNA follows: TGTGCCAGCAGCTCCCGGACGGTCTCCTACGAGCAGTACTTC.

This clonotype was observed many times. The V gene is TRBV7-6, the J gene TRBJ1-2; D perhaps matches TRBD1 (5 bases). The V and J ends lost 1 base and 5 bases respectively, with 11 bases between them. Germline V gene lookup returns CDR1 SGHVS and CDR2 FNYEAQ. The CDR3 contains 14 residues. In DNA, the CDR3 is TGTGCCAGCAGCTTAGGTCAGGGAGGATATGGCTACACCTTC. Translating gives CASSLGQGGYGYTF.

V gene TRBV13 combines with J gene TRBJ2-1, with TRBD2 as a possible D gene (5 bases). This CDR3 has 13 residues. Germline V CDR1 and CDR2: PRHDT, FYEKMQ (reference sequence). The V end lost 3 bases, the J end lost 3 bases, and 6 bases lay between the germline ends. The CDR3 here is CASSFRDYNEQFF. The CDR3 nucleotides are TGTGCCAGCAGCTTCCGGGACTACAATGAGCAGTTCTTC. Supplemented by reference TRBV13 and TRBJ2-1, the full variable domain reads AAGVIQSPRHLIKEKRETATLKCYPIPRHDTVYWYQQGPGQDPQFLISFYEKMQSDKGSIPDRFSAQQFSDYHSELNMSSLELGDSALYFCASSFRDYNEQFFGPGTRLTVL.

The V call is TRBV20-1, the J call TRBJ1-2; TRBD1 matches 8 bases. The V gene end was trimmed by 0 bases and the J gene end by 5 bases; junction bases not matched to a gene: 5. CDR1 and CDR2 (germline): DFQATT, SNEGSKA (reference sequence). This CDR3 region has 14 residues. CDR3 sequence reads: CSARDLQGAYGYTF. The CDR3 DNA sequence: TGCAGTGCTAGAGATCTGCAGGGGGCGTATGGCTACACCTTC.

The CDR3 DNA is TGTGCCAGCAGTTCGTCTGTTTGGGGAGCGCACAGCTCCTACGAGCAGTACTTC. This codes for CASSSSVWGAHSSYEQYF. The chain links TRBV12-3 or TRBV12-4 to TRBJ2-7; D is perhaps TRBD2 (5 bases). The CDR3 has 18 residues. V was cut by 4 bases and J by 0 bases, with 22 bases left in between.

This clonotype was found a few times. The chain recombines TRBV7-6 with TRBJ2-7; TRBD2 might be the D (5 bases). This CDR3 contains 13 residues. Trimming left V 1 base short and J 6 bases short, with 10 bases between. The V gene's germline CDR1 is SGHVS and CDR2 FNYEAQ. The CDR3 DNA reads TGTGCCAGCAGCTTAGGGTTCGGGGTCGAGCAGTACTTC. Translation: CASSLGFGVEQYF.

The chain has TRBV7-9 and TRBJ2-2; D perhaps matches TRBD2 (7 bases). Trimming took 5 bases from V and 0 from J, leaving 13 bases between them. Germline-derived CDR1 and CDR2 are SEHNR and FQNEAQ (reference sequence). CDR3 length equals 16 residues. CDR3 in DNA: TGTGCCAGCAGCCCAGCGGGACATGCGAACACCGGGGAGCTGTTTTTT. Translation: CASSPAGHANTGELFF.

The V gene is TRBV5-5, the J gene TRBJ1-2; D remains ambiguous. The CDR3 consists of 12 residues. Looked up from germline, CDR1 is SGHKS and CDR2 is YYEKEE (reference sequence). Deletions cut 4 bases from V and 3 bases from J, with 7 bases between. The CDR3 DNA reads as TGTGCCAGCAGCCCCTCTTACTATGGCTACACCTTC. Protein sequence: CASSPSYYGYTF.

The chain uses TRBV20-1 and TRBJ2-1; D is perhaps TRBD1 or TRBD2 (6 bases each). This CDR3 is 17 amino acids long. Germline values: CDR1 DFQATT, CDR2 SNEGSKA (reference sequence). With 4 bases removed from V and 4 bases from J, the gap between germline ends came to 23 bases. CDR3 loop: CSAIFTKGGGNYNEQFF. CDR3 sequence (DNA): TGCAGTGCTATATTTACGAAGGGGGGAGGCAATTACAATGAGCAGTTCTTC.

This clonotype occurred a few times. This sequence joins TRBV12-3 or TRBV12-4 and TRBJ2-3; D is undetermined. The CDR3 covers 12 residues. With 5 bases removed from V and 5 bases from J, the gap between germline ends came to 8 bases. The CDR3, as DNA: TGTGCCAGCAGTCGACAAATAGATACGCAGTATTTT. Residues: CASSRQIDTQYF.

This clonotype was found a few times. The chain links TRBV29-1 to TRBJ2-7, with a tentative D call TRBD2 (6 bases). Trimming removed 5 bases at V and 7 bases at J, with 21 bases between. Germline loops: CDR1 SQVTM, CDR2 ANQGSEA. The CDR3 runs 14 residues. CDR3 DNA sequence: TGCAGCGTTAGAACGGTGGGACTCTCCACGGAGCAGTACTTC. The encoded protein is CSVRTVGLSTEQYF.

The rearrangement links TRBV12-3 or TRBV12-4 to TRBJ2-3; either TRBD1 or TRBD2 may supply D (5 bases each). Trimming took off 3 bases at V and 3 bases at J, with 13 bases between the two ends. The CDR3 is made up of 15 amino acids. The CDR3 spells CASSFGGVRTDTQYF. In DNA, the CDR3 is TGTGCCAGCAGTTTTGGGGGAGTTCGTACAGATACGCAGTATTTT.

This clonotype was picked up a small number of times. The chain couples TRBV7-6 to TRBJ2-2; 12 bases are shared with TRBD2. The trim removed 5 bases at V and 5 bases at J, leaving 3 bases unmatched. Germline assignment: CDR1 SGHVS and CDR2 FNYEAQ. The CDR3 has 15 amino acids. Here the CDR3 DNA reads TGTGCCAGCAGCCACGGGACTAGCGGGACCGGGGAGCTGTTTTTT. It is translated as CASSHGTSGTGELFF.

This clonotype was seen only a few times. The chain uses TRBV6-6 and TRBJ2-5, with D possibly being TRBD1 (6 bases). Germline CDR1 is MNHNY and CDR2 is SVGAGI (reference sequence). V gave up 5 bases and J gave up 5 bases, with 15 bases separating them. This CDR3 spans 14 amino acids. As DNA, the CDR3 is TGTGCCAGCAGTGTCGCTCGCCAGGGGGAGACCCAGTACTTC. Protein sequence: CASSVARQGETQYF.

This clonotype was counted only a few times. The V call is TRBV5-6, the J call TRBJ2-3, with D possibly matching TRBD1 (5 bases). CDR3 length equals 15 residues. Germline assignment: CDR1 SGHDT and CDR2 YYEEEE. Trimming stripped 4 bases from V and 0 bases from J, with 12 bases between. The CDR3 sequence is CASSTYRSSTDTQYF. DNA of the CDR3: TGTGCCAGCAGCACCTACAGGTCTAGCACAGATACGCAGTATTTT. Combining the CDR3 with reference TRBV5-6 and TRBJ2-3 gives the whole variable domain DAGVTQSPTHLIKTRGQQVTLRCSPKSGHDTVSWYQQALGQGPQFIFQYYEEEERQRGNFPDRFSGHQFPNYSSELNVNALLLGDSALYLCASSTYRSSTDTQYFGPGTRLTVL.

The rearrangement links TRBV7-9 to TRBJ1-1; D is ambiguous. CDR1 SEHNR and CDR2 FQNEAQ come from the germline V gene (reference sequence). Between the trimmed V and J ends, which lost 1 base and 8 bases, there was a span of 11 bases. The CDR3 has 13 amino acids. CDR3 in amino acids: CASSLGNRGEAFF. In DNA, the CDR3 is TGTGCCAGCAGCTTAGGGAACCGAGGGGAAGCTTTCTTT.

This clonotype has more than one count but fewer than ten. V usage is TRBV7-9 and J usage is TRBJ1-2; TRBD1 might be the D (6 bases). The CDR3 totals 20 residues. With 2 bases removed from V and 4 bases from J, the gap between germline ends came to 29 bases. The germline CDR1 and CDR2 sequences are SEHNR and FQNEAQ (reference sequence). The DNA for the CDR3 is TGTGCCAGCAGCTTAACCCCGCGGGATGAAGGGGGGGCGTTTGTCTATGGCTACACCTTC. This sequence encodes CASSLTPRDEGGAFVYGYTF.